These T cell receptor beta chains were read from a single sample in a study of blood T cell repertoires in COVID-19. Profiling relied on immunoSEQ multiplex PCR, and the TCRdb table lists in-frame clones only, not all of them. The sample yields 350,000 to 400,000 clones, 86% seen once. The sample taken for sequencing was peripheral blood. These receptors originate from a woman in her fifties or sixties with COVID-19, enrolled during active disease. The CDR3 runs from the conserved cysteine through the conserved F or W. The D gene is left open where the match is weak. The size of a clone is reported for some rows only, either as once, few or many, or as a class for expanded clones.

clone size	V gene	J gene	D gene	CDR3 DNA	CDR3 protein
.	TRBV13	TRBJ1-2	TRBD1	TGTGCCAGCAGCTTGGGACAGGGGAGAGGCTACACCTTC	CASSLGQGRGYTF
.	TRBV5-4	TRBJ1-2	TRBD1	TGTGCCAGCAGCTCCCCCCGGACAGGTTATGGCTACACCTTC	CASSSPRTGYGYTF
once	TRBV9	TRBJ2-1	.	TGTGCCAGCAGCGTTCAGGGATACGGTGAGCAGTTCTTC	CASSVQGYGEQFF
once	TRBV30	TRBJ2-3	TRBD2	TGTGCCTGGAGTGTAGGCCGGACTAGCGGCAACACAGATACGCAGTATTTT	CAWSVGRTSGNTDTQYF
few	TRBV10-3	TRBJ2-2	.	TGTGCCATCAGTCAGGGTTACACCGGGGAGCTGTTTTTT	CAISQGYTGELFF
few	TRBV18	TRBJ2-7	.	TGTGCCAGCTCACCACCGAACGGCTACGAGCAGTACTTC	CASSPPNGYEQYF
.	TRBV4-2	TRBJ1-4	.	TGTGCCAGCAGCCAAGATTCGAGTGTAGGGGGTGAAAAACTGTTTTTT	CASSQDSSVGGEKLFF
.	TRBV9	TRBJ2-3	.	TGTGCCAGCAGCTCCCCGTGGGGGGGCACAGATACGCAGTATTTT	CASSSPWGGTDTQYF
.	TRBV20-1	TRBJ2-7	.	TGCAGTGCTAGTTCGGGCGGGCAGGTATACGAGCAGTACTTC	CSASSGGQVYEQYF
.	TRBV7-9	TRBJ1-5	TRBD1	TGTGCCAGCAGCTTAGGGGACAGGGGGAATCAGCCCCAGCATTTT	CASSLGDRGNQPQHF
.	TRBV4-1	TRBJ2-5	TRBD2	TGCGCCAGCAGCCCTTCGGGATCGGGGGGGAGGGAGACCCAGTACTTC	CASSPSGSGGRETQYF
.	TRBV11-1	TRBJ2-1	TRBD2	TGTGCCAGCAGCTACCGAGCTAGCGGGGGGGCAAATGAGCAGTTCTTC	CASSYRASGGANEQFF
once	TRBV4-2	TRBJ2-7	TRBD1	TGTGCCAGCAGCCAATCGAAGGGACAGGGGGCGGGCGAGCAGTACTTC	CASSQSKGQGAGEQYF
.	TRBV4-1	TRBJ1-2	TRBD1	TGCGCCAGCAGCCAAGATCCCGGGACAGCCCAAAACTATGGCTACACCTTC	CASSQDPGTAQNYGYTF
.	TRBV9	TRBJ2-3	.	TGTGCCAGCAGTCCGGGGCGGGGTTTGGGAGATACGCAGTATTTT	CASSPGRGLGDTQYF
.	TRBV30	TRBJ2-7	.	TGTGCCTGGAGTGTCGGAGGGGGGGGATTGTACTTC	CAWSVGGGGLYF
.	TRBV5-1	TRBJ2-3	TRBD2	TGCGCCAGCACCGAGCGGGGCGACAACACAGATACGCAGTATTTT	CASTERGDNTDTQYF
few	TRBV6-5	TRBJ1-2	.	TGTGCCAGCAGTTATGACAATTCGGATAACTATGGCTACACCTTC	CASSYDNSDNYGYTF
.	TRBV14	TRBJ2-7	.	TGTGCCAGCAGCCAAGGTCTAGCCACGAACGAGCAGTACTTC	CASSQGLATNEQYF
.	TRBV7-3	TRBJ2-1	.	TGTGCCAGCAGCCTATATCCCGATCCTAGCGTCAATGAGCAGTTCTTC	CASSLYPDPSVNEQFF
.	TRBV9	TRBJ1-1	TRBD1	TGTGCCAGCAGCCCGGGACAGGGGCGGGGTAACACTGAAGCTTTCTTT	CASSPGQGRGNTEAFF
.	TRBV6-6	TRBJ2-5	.	TGTGCCAGCAGTACGACTTACCAAGAGACCCAGTACTTC	CASSTTYQETQYF
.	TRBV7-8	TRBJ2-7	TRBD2	TGTGCCAGCACCCGAGCGGGGGGAGAGCAGTACTTC	CASTRAGGEQYF
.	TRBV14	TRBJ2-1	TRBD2	TGTGCCAGCAGCCAGGGCAGGATCCAGGGAGGGGCGGAGCAGTTCTTC	CASSQGRIQGGAEQFF
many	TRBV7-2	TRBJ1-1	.	TGTGCCAGCAGCAAGCAGGTCGTGGAGAACACTGAAGCTTTCTTT	CASSKQVVENTEAFF
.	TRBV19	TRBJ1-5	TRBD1	TGTGCCAGTAGTATCGGGACAGGGGGGAGCAATCAGCCCCAGCATTTT	CASSIGTGGSNQPQHF
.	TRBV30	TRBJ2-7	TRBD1	TGTGCCTGGAGCCAGGACAGGTACGAGCAGTACTTC	CAWSQDRYEQYF
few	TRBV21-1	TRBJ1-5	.	TGTGCCAGCAGCTCACAGGTGAGACAGGGAACAAATGGCAATCAGCCCCAGCATTTT	CASSSQVRQGTNGNQPQHF
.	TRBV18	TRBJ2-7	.	TGTGCCAGCTCACCAGGGGGGTTTGGATCCTACGAGCAGTACTTC	CASSPGGFGSYEQYF
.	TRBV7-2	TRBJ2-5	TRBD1	TGTGCCAGCAGCTTTCAGGGGGCGAAAGAGACCCAGTACTTC	CASSFQGAKETQYF
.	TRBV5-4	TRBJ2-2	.	TGTGCCAGCAGCTTCGGGACACCTGACACCGGGGAGCTGTTTTTT	CASSFGTPDTGELFF
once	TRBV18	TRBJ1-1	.	TGTGCCAGCTCAGGGAGGAGTGGGAACACTGAAGCTTTCTTT	CASSGRSGNTEAFF
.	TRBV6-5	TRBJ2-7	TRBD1	TGTGCCAGCAGCCTGCCCCCCCGACAGGGGGGGGAGCAGTACTTC	CASSLPPRQGGEQYF
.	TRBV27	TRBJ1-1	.	TGTGCCAGCAGTCGAGGGGGGAACACTGAAGCTTTCTTT	CASSRGGNTEAFF
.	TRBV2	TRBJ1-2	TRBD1	TGTGCCAGCAGCGCACCGGGACAGTCGCGTGCAGGGGGCTACACCTTC	CASSAPGQSRAGGYTF
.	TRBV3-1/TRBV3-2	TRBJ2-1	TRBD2	TGTGCCAGCAGCCAAGATCCTGGTGGGACTAGCGGCCTCAATGAGCAGTTCTTC	CASSQDPGGTSGLNEQFF
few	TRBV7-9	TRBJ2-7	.	TGTGCCAGCAGCGCCCGGGACATTCCCGAGCAGTACTTC	CASSARDIPEQYF
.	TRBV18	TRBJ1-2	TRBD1	TGTGCCAGCTCCCCCGGGACAGGGGGAGGATATAGTGGCTACACCTTC	CASSPGTGGGYSGYTF
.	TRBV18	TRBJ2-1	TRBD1	TGTGCCAGCTCACGTTCTGGACAGGGGGCCTACAATGAGCAGTTCTTC	CASSRSGQGAYNEQFF
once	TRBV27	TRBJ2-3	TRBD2	TGTGCCAGCAGTTTATCGCGGCCGCGGGGGGCAGGAGATACGCAGTATTTT	CASSLSRPRGAGDTQYF
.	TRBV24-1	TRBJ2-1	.	TGTGCCACGGAAGGAGGACAGTCCAATGAGCAGTTCTTC	CATEGGQSNEQFF
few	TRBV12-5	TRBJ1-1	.	TGTGCTACCGGTTCGATCCTGGGGGCGAGCTACTTTGAAGCTTTCTTT	CATGSILGASYFEAFF
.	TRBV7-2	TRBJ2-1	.	TGTGCCAGCAGCTCGCTAGCGAGCTCCTACAATGAGCAGTTCTTC	CASSSLASSYNEQFF
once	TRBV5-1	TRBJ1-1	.	TGCGCCAGCAGCTTGGTAGTGAACACTGAAGCTTTCTTT	CASSLVVNTEAFF
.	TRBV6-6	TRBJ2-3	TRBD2	TGTGCCAGCAGTTACCAAGCGGGGGGGACAGATACGCAGTATTTT	CASSYQAGGTDTQYF
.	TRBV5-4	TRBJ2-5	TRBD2	TGTGCCAGCAGCGCGGGGACTAGCGGGGAAGAGACCCAGTACTTC	CASSAGTSGEETQYF
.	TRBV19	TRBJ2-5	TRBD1	TGTGCCAGTAGTATCGAGACAGGGCCCTACCAAGAGACCCAGTACTTC	CASSIETGPYQETQYF
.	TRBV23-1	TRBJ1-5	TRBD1	TGCGCCAGCAGTCCCGACAGGGTAGGCAATCAGCCCCAGCATTTT	CASSPDRVGNQPQHF
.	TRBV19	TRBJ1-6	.	TGTGCCAGTAGTATAGGGGGACTTTTTTCACCCCTCCACTTT	CASSIGGLFSPLHF
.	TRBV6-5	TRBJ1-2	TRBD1	TGTGCCAGCGCCTCTAGTTTGACAGGGGTATATGGCTACACCTTC	CASASSLTGVYGYTF
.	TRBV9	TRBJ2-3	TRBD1	TGTGCCAGCAGCGCAGGGGGCAGGACAGATACGCAGTATTTT	CASSAGGRTDTQYF